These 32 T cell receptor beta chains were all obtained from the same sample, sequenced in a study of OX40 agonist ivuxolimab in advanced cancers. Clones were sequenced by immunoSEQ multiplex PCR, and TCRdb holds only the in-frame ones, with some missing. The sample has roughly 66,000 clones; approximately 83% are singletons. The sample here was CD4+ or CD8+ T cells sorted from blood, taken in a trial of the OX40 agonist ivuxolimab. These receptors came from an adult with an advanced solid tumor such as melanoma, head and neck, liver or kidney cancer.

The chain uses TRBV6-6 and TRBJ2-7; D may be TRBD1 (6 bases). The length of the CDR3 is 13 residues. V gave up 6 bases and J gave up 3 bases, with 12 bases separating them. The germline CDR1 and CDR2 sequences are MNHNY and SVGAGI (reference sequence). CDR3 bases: TGTGCCAGCAGCCGACAGGTACACTACGAGCAGTACTTC. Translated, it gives CASSRQVHYEQYF.

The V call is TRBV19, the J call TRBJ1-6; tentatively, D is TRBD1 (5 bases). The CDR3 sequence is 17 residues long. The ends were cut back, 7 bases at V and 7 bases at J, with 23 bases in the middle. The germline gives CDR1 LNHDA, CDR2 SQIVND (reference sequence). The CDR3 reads CASNTRGTGLGNSPLHF. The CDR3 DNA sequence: TGTGCCAGTAACACGCGCGGAACAGGCCTCGGAAATTCACCCCTCCACTTT.

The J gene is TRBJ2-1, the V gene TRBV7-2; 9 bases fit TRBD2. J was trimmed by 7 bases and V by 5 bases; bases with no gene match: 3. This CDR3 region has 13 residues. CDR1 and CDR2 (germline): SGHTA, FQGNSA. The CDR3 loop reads CASSPSGRNEQFF. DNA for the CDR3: TGTGCCAGCAGCCCCAGCGGGAGGAATGAGCAGTTCTTC.

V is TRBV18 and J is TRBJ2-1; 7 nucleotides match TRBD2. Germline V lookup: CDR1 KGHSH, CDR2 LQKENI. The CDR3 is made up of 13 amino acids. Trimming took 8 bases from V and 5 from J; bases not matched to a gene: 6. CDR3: CASASGNNNEQFF. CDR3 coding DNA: TGTGCCAGCGCTAGCGGAAATAACAATGAGCAGTTCTTC.

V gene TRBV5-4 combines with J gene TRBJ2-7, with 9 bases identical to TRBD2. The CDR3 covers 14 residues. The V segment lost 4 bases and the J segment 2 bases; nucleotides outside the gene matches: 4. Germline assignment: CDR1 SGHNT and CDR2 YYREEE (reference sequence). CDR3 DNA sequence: TGTGCCAGCAGCCGACTAGCGGTACCCTACGAGCAGTACTTC. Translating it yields CASSRLAVPYEQYF. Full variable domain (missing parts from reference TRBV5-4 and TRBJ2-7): ETGVTQSPTHLIKTRGQQVTLRCSSQSGHNTVSWYQQALGQGPQFIFQYYREEENGRGNFPPRFSGLQFPNYSSELNVNALELDDSALYLCASSRLAVPYEQYFGPGTRLTVT.

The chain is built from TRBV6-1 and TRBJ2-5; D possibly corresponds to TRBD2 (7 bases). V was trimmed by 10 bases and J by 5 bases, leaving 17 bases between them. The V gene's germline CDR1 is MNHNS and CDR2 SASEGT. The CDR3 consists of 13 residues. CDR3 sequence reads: CATQRGGLETQYF. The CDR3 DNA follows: TGTGCCACTCAAAGGGGGGGCCTGGAGACCCAGTACTTC.

Here the CDR3 reads CASSVGLGPYEQYF. CDR3 sequence (DNA): TGTGCCAGCAGCGTAGGACTAGGGCCCTACGAGCAGTACTTC. The chain links TRBV9 to TRBJ2-7, with D possibly TRBD2 on 6 matching bases. Germline V lookup: CDR1 SGDLS, CDR2 YYNGEE. This CDR3 comprises 14 residues. Trimming took off 0 bases at V and 2 bases at J, with 9 bases between the two ends.

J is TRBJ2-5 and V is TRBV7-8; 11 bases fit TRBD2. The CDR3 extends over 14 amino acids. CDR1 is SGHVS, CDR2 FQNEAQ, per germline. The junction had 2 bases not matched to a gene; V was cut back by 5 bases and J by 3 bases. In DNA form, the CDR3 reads TGTGCCAGCAGCCGGGGACTAGCGGAAGAGACCCAGTACTTC. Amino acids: CASSRGLAEETQYF.

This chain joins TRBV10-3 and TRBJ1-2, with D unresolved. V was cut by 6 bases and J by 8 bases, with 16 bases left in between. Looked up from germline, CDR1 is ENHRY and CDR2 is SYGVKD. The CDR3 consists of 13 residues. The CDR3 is CAISRDETYGYTF. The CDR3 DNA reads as TGTGCCATCAGCCGGGATGAGACCTACGGCTACACCTTC.

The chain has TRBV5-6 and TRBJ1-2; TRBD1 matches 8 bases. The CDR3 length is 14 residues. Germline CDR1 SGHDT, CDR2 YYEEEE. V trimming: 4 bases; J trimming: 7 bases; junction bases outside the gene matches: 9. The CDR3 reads CASSARGLYSGYTF. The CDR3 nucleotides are TGTGCCAGCAGCGCCAGGGGGCTGTATAGTGGCTACACCTTC.

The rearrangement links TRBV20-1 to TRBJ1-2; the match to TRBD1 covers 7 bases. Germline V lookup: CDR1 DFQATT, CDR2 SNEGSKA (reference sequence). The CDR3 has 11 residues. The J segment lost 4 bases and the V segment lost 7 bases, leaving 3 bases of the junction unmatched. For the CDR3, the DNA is TGCAGTGTAGGGGGCTTCTATGGCTACACCTTC. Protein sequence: CSVGGFYGYTF.

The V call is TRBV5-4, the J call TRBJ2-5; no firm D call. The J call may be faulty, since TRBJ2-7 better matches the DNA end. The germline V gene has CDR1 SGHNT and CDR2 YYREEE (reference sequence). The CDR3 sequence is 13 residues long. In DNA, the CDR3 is TGTGCCAGCAGCTTCGCGCGCCGCGACGAGCAGTACTTC. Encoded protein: CASSFARRDEQYF.

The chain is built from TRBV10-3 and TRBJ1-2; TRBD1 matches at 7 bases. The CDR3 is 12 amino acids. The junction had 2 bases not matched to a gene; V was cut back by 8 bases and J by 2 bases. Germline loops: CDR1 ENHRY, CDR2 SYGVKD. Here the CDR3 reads CAIQQGNYGYTF. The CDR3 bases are TGTGCCATCCAACAGGGGAACTATGGCTACACCTTC.

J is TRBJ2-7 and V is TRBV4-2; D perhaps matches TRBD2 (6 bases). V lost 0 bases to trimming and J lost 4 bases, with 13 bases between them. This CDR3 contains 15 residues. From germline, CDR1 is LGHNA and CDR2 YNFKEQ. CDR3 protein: CASSQEGGFSYEQYF. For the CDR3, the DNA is TGTGCCAGCAGCCAAGAGGGGGGTTTTTCATACGAGCAGTACTTC.

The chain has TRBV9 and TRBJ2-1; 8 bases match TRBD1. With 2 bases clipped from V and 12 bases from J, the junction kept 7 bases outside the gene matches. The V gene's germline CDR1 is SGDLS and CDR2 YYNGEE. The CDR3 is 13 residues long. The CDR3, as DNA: TGTGCCAGCAGCGTCGCACAGGGGGTCGCGCAGTTCTTC. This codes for CASSVAQGVAQFF.

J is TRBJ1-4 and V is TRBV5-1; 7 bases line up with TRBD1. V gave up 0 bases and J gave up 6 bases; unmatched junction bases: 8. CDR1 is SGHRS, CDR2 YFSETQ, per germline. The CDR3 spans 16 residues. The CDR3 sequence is CASSLDGRGYDEKLFF. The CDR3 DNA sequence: TGCGCCAGCAGCTTGGACGGCAGGGGGTACGATGAAAAACTGTTTTTT.

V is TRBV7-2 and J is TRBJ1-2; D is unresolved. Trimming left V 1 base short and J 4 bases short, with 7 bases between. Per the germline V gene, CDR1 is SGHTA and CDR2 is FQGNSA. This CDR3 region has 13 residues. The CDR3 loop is CASSLGSFYGYTF. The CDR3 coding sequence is TGTGCCAGCAGCTTAGGGAGTTTCTATGGCTACACCTTC.

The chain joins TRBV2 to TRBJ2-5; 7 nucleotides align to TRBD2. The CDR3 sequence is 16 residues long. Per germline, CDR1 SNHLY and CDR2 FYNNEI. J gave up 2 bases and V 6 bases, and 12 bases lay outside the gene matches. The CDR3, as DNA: TGTGCCAGCAGGCGGGACTATCAACTCGCACAAGAGACCCAGTACTTC. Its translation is CASRRDYQLAQETQYF.

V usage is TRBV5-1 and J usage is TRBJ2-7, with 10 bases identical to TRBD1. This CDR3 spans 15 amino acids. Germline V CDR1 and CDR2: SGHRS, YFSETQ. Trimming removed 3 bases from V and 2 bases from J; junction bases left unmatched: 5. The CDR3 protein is CASSSAGTGAYEQYF. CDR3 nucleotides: TGCGCCAGCAGCTCTGCCGGGACAGGGGCCTACGAGCAGTACTTC.

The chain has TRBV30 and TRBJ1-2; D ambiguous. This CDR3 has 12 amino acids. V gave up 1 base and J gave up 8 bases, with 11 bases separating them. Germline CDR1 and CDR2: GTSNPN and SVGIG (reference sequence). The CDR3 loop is CAWSAGPWGYTF. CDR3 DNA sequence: TGTGCCTGGAGTGCTGGACCGTGGGGCTACACCTTC.

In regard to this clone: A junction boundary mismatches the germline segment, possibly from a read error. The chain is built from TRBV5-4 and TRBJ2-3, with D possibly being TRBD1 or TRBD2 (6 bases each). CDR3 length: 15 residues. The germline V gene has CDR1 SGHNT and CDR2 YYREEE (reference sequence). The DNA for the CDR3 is TGTGCCAGCAGATTGGGACTCTCAGGGGCAGATACGCAGTATTTT. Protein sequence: CASRLGLSGADTQYF.

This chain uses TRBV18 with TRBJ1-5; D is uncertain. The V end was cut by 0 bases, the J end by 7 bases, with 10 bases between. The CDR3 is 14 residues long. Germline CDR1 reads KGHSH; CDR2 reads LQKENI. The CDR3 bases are TGTGCCAGCTCACCACCTACTGAGGGACAGCCCCAGCATTTT. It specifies CASSPPTEGQPQHF.

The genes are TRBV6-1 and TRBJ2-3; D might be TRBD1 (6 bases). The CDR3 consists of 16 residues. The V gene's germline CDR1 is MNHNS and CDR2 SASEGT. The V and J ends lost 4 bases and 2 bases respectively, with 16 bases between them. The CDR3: CASSGTGQPPTDTQYF. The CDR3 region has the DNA TGTGCCAGCAGTGGAACAGGACAGCCCCCCACAGATACGCAGTATTTT.

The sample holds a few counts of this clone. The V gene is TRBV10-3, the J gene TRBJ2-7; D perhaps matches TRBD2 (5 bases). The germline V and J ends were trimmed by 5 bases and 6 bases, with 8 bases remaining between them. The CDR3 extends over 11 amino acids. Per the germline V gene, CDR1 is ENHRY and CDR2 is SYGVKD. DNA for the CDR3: TGTGCCATCAGTATGCGGGCCGAGCAGTACTTC. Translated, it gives CAISMRAEQYF.

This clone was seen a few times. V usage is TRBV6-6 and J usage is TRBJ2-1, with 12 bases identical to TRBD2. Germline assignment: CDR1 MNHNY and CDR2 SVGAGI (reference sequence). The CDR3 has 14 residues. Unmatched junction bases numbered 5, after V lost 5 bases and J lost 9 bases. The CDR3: CASSGRLAGVEQFF. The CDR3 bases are TGTGCCAGCAGTGGAAGACTAGCGGGGGTTGAGCAGTTCTTC.

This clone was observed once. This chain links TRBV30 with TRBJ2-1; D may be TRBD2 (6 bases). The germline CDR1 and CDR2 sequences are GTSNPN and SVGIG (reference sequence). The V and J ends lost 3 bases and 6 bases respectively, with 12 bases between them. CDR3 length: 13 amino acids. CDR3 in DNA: TGTGCCTGGAGAACTAGCTTCGTCAATGAGCAGTTCTTC. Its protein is CAWRTSFVNEQFF.

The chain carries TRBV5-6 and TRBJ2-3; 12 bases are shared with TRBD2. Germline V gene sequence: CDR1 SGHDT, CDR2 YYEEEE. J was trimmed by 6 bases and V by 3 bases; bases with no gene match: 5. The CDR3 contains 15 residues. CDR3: CASSSGLAGYDTQYF. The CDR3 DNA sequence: TGTGCCAGCAGCTCCGGACTAGCGGGGTATGATACGCAGTATTTT.

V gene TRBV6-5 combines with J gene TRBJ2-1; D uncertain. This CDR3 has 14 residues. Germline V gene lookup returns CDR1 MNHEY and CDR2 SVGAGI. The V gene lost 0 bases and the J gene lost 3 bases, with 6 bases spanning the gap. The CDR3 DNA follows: TGTGCCAGCAGTTACTCGATCGTCTACAATGAGCAGTTCTTC. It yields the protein CASSYSIVYNEQFF.

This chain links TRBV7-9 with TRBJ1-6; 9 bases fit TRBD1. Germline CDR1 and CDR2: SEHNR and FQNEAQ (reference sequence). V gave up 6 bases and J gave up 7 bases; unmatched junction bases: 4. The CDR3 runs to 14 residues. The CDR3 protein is CASSFGQGNSPLHF. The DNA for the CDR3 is TGTGCCAGCAGTTTCGGACAGGGGAATTCACCCCTCCACTTT.

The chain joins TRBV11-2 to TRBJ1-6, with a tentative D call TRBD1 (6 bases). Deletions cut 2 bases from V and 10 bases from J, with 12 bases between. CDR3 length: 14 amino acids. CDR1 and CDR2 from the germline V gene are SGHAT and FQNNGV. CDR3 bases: TGTGCCAGCAGCTTATCCCGGGGGGGCTCACCCCTCCACTTT. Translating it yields CASSLSRGGSPLHF.

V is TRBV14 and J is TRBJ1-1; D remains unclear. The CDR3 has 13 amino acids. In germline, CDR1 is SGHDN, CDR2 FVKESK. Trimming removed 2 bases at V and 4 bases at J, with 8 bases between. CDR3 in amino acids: CASSQWWGTEAFF. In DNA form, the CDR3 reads TGTGCCAGCAGCCAATGGTGGGGCACTGAAGCTTTCTTT.

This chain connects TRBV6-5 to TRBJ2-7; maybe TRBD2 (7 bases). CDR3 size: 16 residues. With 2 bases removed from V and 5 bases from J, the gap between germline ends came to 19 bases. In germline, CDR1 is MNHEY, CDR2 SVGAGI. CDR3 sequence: CASSYLSARGAHEQYF. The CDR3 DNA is TGTGCCAGCAGTTACCTTTCTGCACGGGGGGCCCACGAGCAGTACTTC.